Described below is a single TCR beta chain sequence and its context. Its antigen is unknown. This sample stems from a study of cytotoxic CD8 clonotypes in ibrutinib-treated CLL. Turning to the study itself: Patients: roughly twelve relapsed/refractory, approximately 16 treatment-naive, approximately 18 IGHV unmutated. The sample average was roughly 240,000 productive templates and 85,000 to 100,000 productive rearrangements. Responses: approximately 25 partial, 2 complete; after median approximately six years, roughly 14 stayed remitted, about twelve progressed.

Germline CDR1 MDHEN, CDR2 SYDVKM. This CDR3 contains 13 residues. The V and J ends lost 11 bases and 0 bases respectively, with 11 bases between them. Generated by immunoSEQ multiplex PCR, the TCRdb table keeps only in-frame clones and is missing some. The data hold approximately 280,000 clones, with 65% to 85% observed a single time. Overall study findings and caveats: Pretreatment clonality was elevated relative to age-matched healthy donors and paralleled circulating CD8+ T-cell counts.

The genes are TRBV28 and TRBJ1-5; D is ambiguous. The sequencing here drew on PBMCs, taken at disease progression, from a patient treated with ibrutinib. This receptor was obtained from a human donor with chronic lymphocytic leukemia. CDR3 DNA: TGTGCCGAGGGAAGGGCTAGCAATCAGCCCCAGCATTTT. Amino acids: CAEGRASNQPQHF.